This T cell receptor (beta chain) was recovered during a study of T cells in Graves' hyperthyroidism and ophthalmopathy. Study-level information: The blood sample was taken at first diagnosis, before treatment began.

On this clonotype itself: This could be a read error, since a much larger clone is one nucleotide away.

On the basis of clinical symptoms, serum thyroxine and TRAb, thyroid ultrasound and orbital computed tomography, diagnoses were made. Germline V lookup: CDR1 SEHNR, CDR2 FQNEAQ (reference sequence). CDR3 length: 13 amino acids. Amplified TCR beta CDR3 regions came from RNA transcripts. RT-PCR in the first round (using the HTBI primer set) targeted the TCR CDR3. Each CDR3 protein gets one entry after TCRdb re-called the multiplex PCR reads with MiXCR. The sample records 410,000 or so distinct CDR3 sequences, about 15% being singletons. The clonotype comes from a man aged 18 to 30 with Graves' ophthalmopathy. V usage is TRBV7-9 and J usage is TRBJ2-7, with D perhaps TRBD1 (6 bases). The material sequenced was blood. The chain's CDR3 is CASSLRTEYGQYF. CDR3 coding DNA: TGTGCCAGCAGCTTGAGGACAGAGTACGGGCAGTACTTC.